The clone carrying this T cell receptor beta chain was observed at least ten times. The data belong to a study of human T cells and chemical hapten exposure. Per the germline V gene, CDR1 is LGHNA and CDR2 is YNFKEQ. The CDR3 runs to 15 residues. V shed 0 bases and J shed 1 base, with 9 bases lying between them. The library gave individual cDNA molecules unique molecular identifiers. Original methodology: Samples contained a median of 95,638 TCRs, with a range of about 23,224 to 700,000. Each CDR3 protein gets one entry after TCRdb re-called the RACE reads with MiXCR. These V and J calls are TCRdb output, not the study's own analysis. The table lists about 46,000 distinct CDR3 sequences, about 4.5% of them singletons. Documented time point: healthy volunteer bleed at 2 weeks. The authors extracted total RNA from unfractionated whole blood.

This receptor was identified in a female donor in good health. Some clones in this sample may be carry-over from other donors' samples. The chain has TRBV4-2 and TRBJ1-1; D is unresolved. Material: whole blood. The CDR3 DNA is TGTGCCAGCAGCCAAGACGCAGCCGCGAACACTGAAGCTTTCTTT. It translates to CASSQDAAANTEAFF.